These T cell receptor beta chains were read from a single sample in a study of T cells in Graves' hyperthyroidism and ophthalmopathy. TCRdb reprocessed the multiplex PCR reads via MiXCR and lists one record per CDR3 protein. The table shows more than 550,000 distinct CDR3 sequences, with 45% occurring only once. Sample: peripheral blood or thyroid tissue (not recorded which). Every receptor here comes from an adult man with Graves' disease, either hyperthyroidism or ophthalmopathy (not recorded which). Each CDR3 is given with its conserved first and last residue. A D gene is named only where the DNA matches it firmly. Only some rows state a clone size, as once, few, many or a class for expanded clones.

few	TRBV9	-	TRBJ1-1	TGTGCCAGCAGTCCCTCCCGTTTAAACACTGAAGCTTTCTTT	CASSPSRLNTEAFF
-	TRBV9	TRBD1	TRBJ1-2	TGTGCCAGCAGCGTAGAAGGACAGGGGGACTATGGCTACACCTTC	CASSVEGQGDYGYTF
many	TRBV19	-	TRBJ1-5	TGTGCCAGTAGGGATGGTGGAAGGCAGCCCCAGCATTTT	CASRDGGRQPQHF
many	TRBV7-9	TRBD1	TRBJ1-6	TGTGCCAGCAGCGGGGGACAGGGAAATCGTTCACCCCTCCACTTT	CASSGGQGNRSPLHF
-	TRBV10-2	-	TRBJ2-2	TGCGCCAGCAGGGCAGGGTCGTACACCGGGGAGCTGTTTTTT	CASRAGSYTGELFF
-	TRBV9	-	TRBJ1-2	TGTGCCAGCAGGGTCCCGACCGGCACCTATGGCTACACCTTC	CASRVPTGTYGYTF
-	TRBV29-1	-	TRBJ2-6	TGCAGCGTTGAGACAGGGGCCAACGTCCTGACTTTC	CSVETGANVLTF
many	TRBV2	-	TRBJ1-5	TGTGCCAGCAGTGACAGAGGATATAGCAATCAGCCCCAGCATTTT	CASSDRGYSNQPQHF
-	TRBV11-1	-	TRBJ1-1	TGTGCCAGCAGCTTATCGATGCCGAACGGCCTTCTGAACACTGAAGCTTTCTTT	CASSLSMPNGLLNTEAFF
many	TRBV29-1	TRBD1	TRBJ1-1	TGCAGCGGATCCGGGACAGGGAACACTGAAGCTTTCTTT	CSGSGTGNTEAFF
few	TRBV20-1	-	TRBJ2-5	TGCAGTGCTAGTCTTGTAGCAGGGCAAGAGACCCAGTACTTC	CSASLVAGQETQYF
-	TRBV15	TRBD1	TRBJ2-7	TGTGCTCCCCACCCGGGACAGGGCTACGAGCAGTACTTC	CAPHPGQGYEQYF
-	TRBV2	-	TRBJ1-3	TGTGCCAGCAGTGGTGGTAGGGCGAACTTCTATGGCTACACCATATATTTT	CASSGGRANFYGYTIYF
-	TRBV7-2	-	TRBJ1-1	TGTGCCAGCAGCTTTGGGCAAACGAACGCTGAAGCTTTCTTT	CASSFGQTNAEAFF
-	TRBV5-1	-	TRBJ1-1	TGCGCCAGCAGCTTTGCCGGGACGAAAAACACTGAAGCTTTCTTT	CASSFAGTKNTEAFF
-	TRBV10-2	-	TRBJ2-7	TGCGCCAGCAGCCAAGGGGAAAGCGAGCAGTACTTC	CASSQGESEQYF